The rows below give T cell receptor beta chains drawn from one sample of a study of blood T cell repertoires in COVID-19. Here immunoSEQ multiplex PCR was the method, and the copy in TCRdb shows in-frame clones only, minus some. The sample yields fewer than 200,000 clones, roughly 85% seen once. The sequenced sample consisted of PBMCs or T cells enriched from blood (not recorded which). These receptors all come from a woman in her seventies in a cohort exposed to, infected with or recovered from COVID-19 (not recorded which). Both conserved end residues are part of each CDR3. The order of the fields is V gene, D gene, clone size, J gene, CDR3 DNA, CDR3 protein. D genes are given only for firm matches. Only some rows state a clone size, as once, few, many or a class for expanded clones.

v_gene: TRBV7-9; d_gene: .; abundance: .; j_gene: TRBJ2-1; CDR3nt: TGTGCCAGCAGCTTAGGAAGGTCGGCGGGGGCCGTGGATGAGCAGTTCTTC; CDR3aa: CASSLGRSAGAVDEQFF
v_gene: TRBV28; d_gene: TRBD2; abundance: .; j_gene: TRBJ2-1; CDR3nt: TGTGCCAGCAGTCCCCCGGGACTAGCGGGGGAGTGGGAAAAGTTCTTC; CDR3aa: CASSPPGLAGEWEKFF
v_gene: TRBV2; d_gene: TRBD1; abundance: .; j_gene: TRBJ1-1; CDR3nt: TGTGCCAGCAACCCCCGGACAGGAGGCACTGAAGCTTTCTTT; CDR3aa: CASNPRTGGTEAFF
v_gene: TRBV19; d_gene: TRBD1; abundance: .; j_gene: TRBJ1-1; CDR3nt: TGTGCCAGTAGTGCGACAGGGGTGGGGGGCACTGAAGCTTTCTTT; CDR3aa: CASSATGVGGTEAFF
v_gene: TRBV20-1; d_gene: .; abundance: .; j_gene: TRBJ2-1; CDR3nt: TGCAGTGCTAGTACGGGGGATGGCTACCGCAATGAGCAGTTCTTC; CDR3aa: CSASTGDGYRNEQFF
v_gene: TRBV12-3/TRBV12-4; d_gene: .; abundance: .; j_gene: TRBJ1-4; CDR3nt: TGTGCCAGCAGTCCGGCAACTAATGAAAAACTGTTTTTT; CDR3aa: CASSPATNEKLFF
v_gene: TRBV18; d_gene: .; abundance: .; j_gene: TRBJ2-7; CDR3nt: TGTGCCAGCTCACGGGCCGATAGGACCTACGAGCAGTACTTC; CDR3aa: CASSRADRTYEQYF
v_gene: TRBV5-8; d_gene: TRBD1; abundance: .; j_gene: TRBJ1-2; CDR3nt: TGTGCCAGCAGCCCCCGAGACAGGGAGCTATATGGCTACACCTTC; CDR3aa: CASSPRDRELYGYTF
v_gene: TRBV27; d_gene: .; abundance: few; j_gene: TRBJ2-7; CDR3nt: TGTGCCAGCAGTTTGGTGGCTAGTCCCTACGAGCAGTACTTC; CDR3aa: CASSLVASPYEQYF
v_gene: TRBV2; d_gene: TRBD1; abundance: .; j_gene: TRBJ2-7; CDR3nt: TGTGCCAGCTCCCCGGGGACAGGGCCCGACGAGCAGTACTTC; CDR3aa: CASSPGTGPDEQYF
v_gene: TRBV9; d_gene: .; abundance: .; j_gene: TRBJ2-1; CDR3nt: TGTGCCAGCAGCGTAGACTACGAGCAGTTCTTC; CDR3aa: CASSVDYEQFF
v_gene: TRBV7-9; d_gene: TRBD1; abundance: .; j_gene: TRBJ2-7; CDR3nt: TGTGCCAGCAGCCCAACAGGGGACCTCTCCTACGAGCAGTACTTC; CDR3aa: CASSPTGDLSYEQYF
v_gene: TRBV6-2/TRBV6-3; d_gene: TRBD1; abundance: .; j_gene: TRBJ1-2; CDR3nt: TGTGCCAGCAGTAAACCCCGACAGGGGCTATATGGCTACACCTTC; CDR3aa: CASSKPRQGLYGYTF
v_gene: TRBV28; d_gene: TRBD2; abundance: .; j_gene: TRBJ2-7; CDR3nt: TGTGCCAGCACCTCTGCAGGGACTAGCGGCTACGAGCAGTACTTC; CDR3aa: CASTSAGTSGYEQYF
v_gene: TRBV18; d_gene: TRBD1; abundance: .; j_gene: TRBJ2-1; CDR3nt: TGTGCCAGCTCACCACGGGACAGTGGGAACTCCTACAATGAGCAGTTCTTC; CDR3aa: CASSPRDSGNSYNEQFF
v_gene: TRBV5-1; d_gene: TRBD2; abundance: .; j_gene: TRBJ2-3; CDR3nt: TGCGCCAGCAGCCGGACTAGCGGGAGGGATACGCAGTATTTT; CDR3aa: CASSRTSGRDTQYF